These T cell receptor beta chains were read from a single sample in a study of identical twins. TCRdb itself ran the 5' RACE reads through MiXCR, one entry per CDR3 protein. The sample yields 600,000 to 700,000 distinct CDR3 sequences, approximately 22% seen once. The same data also contributed to another study, on T cells expressing NK-cell markers.

The specimen was PBMCs. The receptors originated from a young woman in good health. CDR3s include the opening cysteine and the closing phenylalanine or tryptophan. The D gene is left open where the match is weak. Only some rows state a clone size, as once, few, many or a class for expanded clones.

D	V	J	size	DNA	CDR3
NA	TRBV24-1	TRBJ2-7	NA	TGTGCCACCACAGGCGGGGGACATACCTACGAGCAGTACTTC	CATTGGGHTYEQYF
NA	TRBV30	TRBJ2-7	few	TGTGCCTGGAGTCCGACTAGTTGGGAGCAGTACTTC	CAWSPTSWEQYF
NA	TRBV3-1	TRBJ2-1	NA	TGTGCCAGCAGCCACATAGCGGTTGAGCAGTTCTTC	CASSHIAVEQFF
NA	TRBV29-1	TRBJ2-7	NA	TGCAGCGTTGACACAGACCACGAGCAGTACTTC	CSVDTDHEQYF
NA	TRBV27	TRBJ1-5	NA	TGTGCCAGCAGTTTGAGCAGAAACAATCAGCCCCAGCATTTT	CASSLSRNNQPQHF
NA	TRBV6-5	TRBJ2-7	NA	TGTGCCAGCAGTTACTCGACTCAGGGCTCCCACGAGCAGTACTTC	CASSYSTQGSHEQYF
TRBD2	TRBV10-1	TRBJ2-2	few	TGCGCCAGCAGTGGAGCGGGAGTAGACACCGGGGAGCTGTTTTTT	CASSGAGVDTGELFF
NA	TRBV20-1	TRBJ1-2	NA	TGCAGTGCCAGAACCCGAGGACGGCCGTTTAACTATGGCTACACCTTC	CSARTRGRPFNYGYTF
TRBD2	TRBV9	TRBJ2-3	NA	TGTGCCAGCAGCGTAAGTTCCCCGACTAGCGGGGGCCACTTCTATAGCACAGATACGCAGTATTTT	CASSVSSPTSGGHFYSTDTQYF
NA	TRBV10-3	TRBJ1-3	NA	TGTGCCATCAAACCCCCGCAGGGAAACACCATATATTTT	CAIKPPQGNTIYF
NA	TRBV7-2	TRBJ2-5	NA	TGTGCCAGCAGCTTAGGTTCGGGGCTTATTCAAGAGACCCAGTACTTC	CASSLGSGLIQETQYF
NA	TRBV12-3/TRBV12-4	TRBJ2-1	many	TGTGCCAGCAGCTACCGACCCAATGAGCAGTTCTTC	CASSYRPNEQFF
NA	TRBV20-1	TRBJ2-1	NA	TGCAGTGCCCGAGGGCGGGAAGGGCTCCATGAGCAGTTCTTC	CSARGREGLHEQFF
NA	TRBV9	TRBJ2-5	NA	TGTGCCAGCAGCTCCAATATTCGAGAGACCCAGTACTTC	CASSSNIRETQYF
NA	TRBV9	TRBJ2-7	few	TGTGCCAGCAGCCGCCTAGGGGTCCCCTCCTACGAGCAGTACTTC	CASSRLGVPSYEQYF
TRBD1	TRBV18	TRBJ1-5	NA	TGTGCCAGCTCACCCGGACAGGGGAAGGGTCAGCCCCAGCATTTT	CASSPGQGKGQPQHF
TRBD1	TRBV7-9	TRBJ1-2	few	TGTGCCAGCAGCATCGGGACAGGGGAAAATGGCTACACCTTC	CASSIGTGENGYTF
TRBD2	TRBV20-1	TRBJ2-1	few	TGCAGTGCTATTCCCAGCGGGGGGCTCGGGGAGCAGTTCTTC	CSAIPSGGLGEQFF
NA	TRBV6-5	TRBJ1-1	NA	TGTGCCAGCAGTTACTCGGGGTTTGAAGCTTTCTTT	CASSYSGFEAFF
NA	TRBV10-3	TRBJ1-2	few	TGTGCCATCCTTGACAGCTATGGCTACACCTTC	CAILDSYGYTF
TRBD2	TRBV7-2	TRBJ2-3	NA	TGTGCCAGCAGTCGGGACTATTCTAGCACAGATACGCAGTATTTT	CASSRDYSSTDTQYF
NA	TRBV29-1	TRBJ2-7	NA	TGCAGCGGCTTGGGCGGGACCGCCGAGGAGAGGGAGCAGTACTTC	CSGLGGTAEEREQYF
NA	TRBV5-1	TRBJ2-4	few	TGCGCCAGCAGCTTGGCAACCGAGGGGGACATTCAGTACTTC	CASSLATEGDIQYF
NA	TRBV4-3	TRBJ2-6	few	TGCGCCAGCAGCCAAGATCGGGTGAACGGGGCCAACGTCCTGACTTTC	CASSQDRVNGANVLTF
NA	TRBV6-2/TRBV6-3	TRBJ2-3	NA	TGTGCCAGCACCTGGGGAGTGGGGGTTCGAGATACGCAGTATTTT	CASTWGVGVRDTQYF
NA	TRBV20-1	TRBJ2-5	few	TGCAGTGCTAGAGATATCCCCCACCGGACCCAGTACTTC	CSARDIPHRTQYF
NA	TRBV24-1	TRBJ2-3	few	TGTGCCACCAGTGGTTCTGGCACAGATACGCAGTATTTT	CATSGSGTDTQYF
NA	TRBV9	TRBJ2-5	NA	TGTGCCAGCAGCGACAGGCTCGGAGGAGGAGAGACCCAGTACTTC	CASSDRLGGGETQYF
NA	TRBV7-9	TRBJ2-1	many	TGTGCCAGCAGCTTAGTTCGCTCAGCAGAACACAATGAGCAGTTCTTC	CASSLVRSAEHNEQFF